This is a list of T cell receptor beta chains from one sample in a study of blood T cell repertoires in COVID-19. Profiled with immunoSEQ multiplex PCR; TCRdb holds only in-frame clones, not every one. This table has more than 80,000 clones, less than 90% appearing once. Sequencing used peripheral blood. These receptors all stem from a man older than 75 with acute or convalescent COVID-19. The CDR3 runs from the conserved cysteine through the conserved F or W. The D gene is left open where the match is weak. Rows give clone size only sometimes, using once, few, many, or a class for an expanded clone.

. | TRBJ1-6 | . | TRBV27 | CASSLGVGPLHF | TGTGCCAGCAGTTTGGGAGTTGGGCCCCTCCACTTT
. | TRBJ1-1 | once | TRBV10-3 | CAISERGVETEAFF | TGTGCCATCAGTGAGCGGGGGGTCGAAACTGAAGCTTTCTTT
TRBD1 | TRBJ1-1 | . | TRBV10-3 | CAISSTGEEPAFF | TGTGCCATCAGCTCGACAGGGGAGGAACCGGCTTTCTTT
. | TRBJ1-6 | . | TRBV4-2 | CASSQVVQYNSPLHF | TGTGCCAGCAGCCAAGTGGTACAGTATAATTCACCCCTCCACTTT
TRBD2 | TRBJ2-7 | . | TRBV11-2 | CASSPSGLAGSHEQYF | TGTGCCAGCAGCCCTAGTGGACTAGCGGGATCCCACGAGCAGTACTTC
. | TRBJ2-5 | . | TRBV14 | CASSQGRGSETQYF | TGTGCCAGCAGCCAAGGCAGGGGCTCGGAGACCCAGTACTTC
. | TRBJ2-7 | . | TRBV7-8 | CASSPDRWDYEQYF | TGTGCCAGCAGCCCCGACAGATGGGACTACGAGCAGTACTTC
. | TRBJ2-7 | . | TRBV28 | CASSQQYYEQYF | TGTGCCAGCAGTCAACAGTACTACGAGCAGTACTTC
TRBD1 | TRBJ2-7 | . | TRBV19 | CASSNQGAYEQYF | TGTGCCAGTAGTAACCAGGGGGCCTACGAGCAGTACTTC
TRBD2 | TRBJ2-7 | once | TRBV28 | CASSLTGTRTHEQYF | TGTGCCAGCAGTTTAACCGGGACTAGGACTCACGAGCAGTACTTC
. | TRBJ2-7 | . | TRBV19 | CASSIRAQSYEQYF | TGTGCCAGTAGTATCAGGGCCCAATCCTACGAGCAGTACTTC
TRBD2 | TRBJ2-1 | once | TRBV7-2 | CASSIGPPHRDYTNNEQFF | TGTGCCAGCAGCATTGGACCCCCTCACCGGGACTATACAAACAATGAGCAGTTCTTC
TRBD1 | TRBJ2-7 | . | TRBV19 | CASSRNRGQGKSEQYF | TGTGCCAGTAGTCGAAATAGGGGACAGGGAAAAAGCGAGCAGTACTTC
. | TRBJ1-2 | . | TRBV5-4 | CASSLDGGYTF | TGTGCCAGCAGCTTGGACGGTGGCTACACCTTC
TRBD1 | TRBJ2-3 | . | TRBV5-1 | CASSLFETGIRTQYF | TGCGCCAGCAGCTTGTTCGAGACAGGGATTAGAACGCAGTATTTT
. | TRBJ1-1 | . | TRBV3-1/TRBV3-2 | CASSQYGQNTEAFF | TGTGCCAGCAGCCAATACGGTCAGAACACTGAAGCTTTCTTT
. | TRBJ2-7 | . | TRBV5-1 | CASSLTTGWRPYEQYF | TGCGCCAGCAGCTTGACGACAGGCTGGAGGCCCTACGAGCAGTACTTC
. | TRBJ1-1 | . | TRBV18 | CASSLDPGGVNTEAFF | TGTGCCAGCTCACTCGACCCGGGAGGGGTGAACACTGAAGCTTTCTTT
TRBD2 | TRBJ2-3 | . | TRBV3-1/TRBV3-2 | CASSRGGAGTDTQYF | TGTGCCAGCAGCCGCGGGGGGGCGGGCACAGATACGCAGTATTTT
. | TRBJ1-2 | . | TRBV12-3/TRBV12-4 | CASSLGQSYGYTF | TGTGCCAGCAGCCTAGGCCAGTCCTATGGCTACACCTTC
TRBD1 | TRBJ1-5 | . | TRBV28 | CASSPRTGGGGNQPQHF | TGTGCCAGCAGTCCCCGGACAGGGGGGGGAGGCAATCAGCCCCAGCATTTT
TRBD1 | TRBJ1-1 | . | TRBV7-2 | CASSPGTGGAVNTFVAFF | TGTGCCAGCAGCCCAGGGACAGGCGGGGCTGTAAATACATTCGTGGCTTTCTTT
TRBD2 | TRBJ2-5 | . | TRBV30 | CAWRAGTSVMKTQYF | TGTGCCTGGAGAGCTGGGACTAGCGTTATGAAGACCCAGTACTTC
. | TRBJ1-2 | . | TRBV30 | CAWSSTRVYTF | TGTGCCTGGAGTTCGACGCGGGTCTACACCTTC
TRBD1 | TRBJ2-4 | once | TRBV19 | CASSIDHRGENIQYF | TGTGCCAGTAGTATAGACCACAGGGGCGAAAACATTCAGTACTTC
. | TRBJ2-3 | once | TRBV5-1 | CASSLQSTDTQYF | TGCGCCAGCAGCTTGCAGAGCACAGATACGCAGTATTTT
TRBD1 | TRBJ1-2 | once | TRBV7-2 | CASSRDRVGGYTF | TGTGCCAGCAGCCGTGACAGGGTTGGTGGCTACACCTTC
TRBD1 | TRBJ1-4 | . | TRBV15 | CATSRPDRGPGEKLFF | TGTGCCACCAGCAGACCGGACAGGGGGCCGGGTGAAAAACTGTTTTTT
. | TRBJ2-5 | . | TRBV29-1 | CSVSRGETQYF | TGCAGCGTCAGCAGGGGAGAGACCCAGTACTTC
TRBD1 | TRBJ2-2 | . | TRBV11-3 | CASSLGGQGATGELFF | TGTGCCAGCAGCTTAGGGGGACAGGGAGCCACCGGGGAGCTGTTTTTT
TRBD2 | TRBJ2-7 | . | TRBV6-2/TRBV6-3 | CASSLAGVEQYF | TGTGCCAGCAGTCTAGCGGGAGTCGAGCAGTACTTC
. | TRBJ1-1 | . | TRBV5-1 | CASSLVQENTEAFF | TGCGCCAGCAGCTTGGTCCAGGAGAACACTGAAGCTTTCTTT
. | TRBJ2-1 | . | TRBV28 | CASSRRGRANEQFF | TGTGCCAGCAGCAGAAGGGGGAGGGCCAATGAGCAGTTCTTC
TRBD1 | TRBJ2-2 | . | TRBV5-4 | CASSRGGQNANTGELFF | TGTGCCAGCAGCCGAGGGGGACAGAACGCGAACACCGGGGAGCTGTTTTTT
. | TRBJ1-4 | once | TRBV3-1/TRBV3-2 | CASSQDWAAGEKLFF | TGTGCCAGCAGCCAAGATTGGGCGGCAGGGGAAAAACTGTTTTTT
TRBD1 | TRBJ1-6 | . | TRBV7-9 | CASSFNRGPNSPLHF | TGTGCCAGCAGCTTTAACAGGGGGCCCAATTCACCCCTCCACTTT
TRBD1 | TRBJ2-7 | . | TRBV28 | CASIWDRIFYEQYF | TGTGCCAGCATCTGGGACAGAATTTTCTACGAGCAGTACTTC
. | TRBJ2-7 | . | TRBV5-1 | CASSLSSEPYEQYF | TGCGCCAGCAGCTTGTCTAGCGAACCCTACGAGCAGTACTTC
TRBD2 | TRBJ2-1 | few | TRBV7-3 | CASSLSTSGEQFF | TGTGCCAGCAGCTTATCAACTAGCGGTGAGCAGTTCTTC
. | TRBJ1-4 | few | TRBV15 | CATSRDVGGPNEKLFF | TGTGCCACCAGCAGAGATGTAGGGGGACCTAATGAAAAACTGTTTTTT
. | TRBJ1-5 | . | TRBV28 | CASRTHRVRQPQHF | TGTGCCAGCCGAACCCACAGGGTCAGGCAGCCCCAGCATTTT
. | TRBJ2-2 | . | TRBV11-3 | CASSSGLSNTGELFF | TGTGCCAGCAGCTCTGGACTCTCGAACACCGGGGAGCTGTTTTTT
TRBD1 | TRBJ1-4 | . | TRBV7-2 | CASSSTGRLEKLFF | TGTGCCAGCAGCTCGACAGGGCGGTTGGAAAAACTGTTTTTT
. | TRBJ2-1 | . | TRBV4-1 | CASSQVPRSNEQFF | TGCGCCAGCAGCCAAGTTCCGCGGAGCAATGAGCAGTTCTTC
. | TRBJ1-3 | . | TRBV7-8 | CASSPRTSGNTIYF | TGTGCCAGCAGCCCACGTACTTCTGGAAACACCATATATTTT
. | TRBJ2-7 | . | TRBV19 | CASSLGTRSYEQYF | TGTGCCAGTAGTCTCGGGACTCGTTCCTACGAGCAGTACTTC
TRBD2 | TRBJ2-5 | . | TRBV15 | CATSLVSGRGETQYF | TGTGCCACCAGCCTAGTTAGCGGGAGGGGAGAGACCCAGTACTTC
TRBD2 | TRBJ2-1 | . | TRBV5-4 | CASSLGLATNEQFF | TGTGCCAGCAGCTTGGGACTAGCAACCAATGAGCAGTTCTTC
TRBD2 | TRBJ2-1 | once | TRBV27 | CASSLWGLPVNEQFF | TGTGCCAGCAGTTTATGGGGACTACCCGTGAATGAGCAGTTCTTC
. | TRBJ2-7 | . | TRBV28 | CASRLQGGYEQYF | TGTGCCAGCAGATTACAGGGAGGCTACGAGCAGTACTTC
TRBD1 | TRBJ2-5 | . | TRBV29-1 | CSVGQGAIQETQYF | TGCAGCGTTGGACAGGGGGCGATTCAAGAGACCCAGTACTTC
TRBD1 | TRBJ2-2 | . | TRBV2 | CASSANRGWELFF | TGTGCCAGCAGCGCTAACAGGGGCTGGGAGCTGTTTTTT
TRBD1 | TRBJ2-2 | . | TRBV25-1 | CASRPRGPDTGELFF | TGTGCCAGCCGACCCAGGGGGCCGGACACCGGGGAGCTGTTTTTT
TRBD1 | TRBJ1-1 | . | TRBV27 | CASSSSGTGNPGSPNTEAFF | TGTGCCAGCAGTTCCTCCGGGACAGGGAACCCCGGGTCCCCGAACACTGAAGCTTTCTTT
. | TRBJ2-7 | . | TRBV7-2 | CASSPRSTPSHEQYF | TGTGCCAGCAGCCCTCGGAGCACCCCTTCCCACGAGCAGTACTTC
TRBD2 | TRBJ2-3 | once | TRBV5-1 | CASSLLAGDGDTQYF | TGCGCCAGCAGCTTACTAGCGGGAGACGGGGATACGCAGTATTTT
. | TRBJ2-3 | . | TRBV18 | CASSPRGHTDTQYF | TGTGCCAGCTCACCCAGGGGACACACAGATACGCAGTATTTT
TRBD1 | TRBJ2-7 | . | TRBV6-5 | CASIGTGTGVNEQYF | TGTGCCAGCATTGGAACCGGGACAGGGGTTAACGAGCAGTACTTC
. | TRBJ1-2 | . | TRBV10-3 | CAISDDISYGYTF | TGTGCCATCAGTGATGACATTTCCTATGGCTACACCTTC